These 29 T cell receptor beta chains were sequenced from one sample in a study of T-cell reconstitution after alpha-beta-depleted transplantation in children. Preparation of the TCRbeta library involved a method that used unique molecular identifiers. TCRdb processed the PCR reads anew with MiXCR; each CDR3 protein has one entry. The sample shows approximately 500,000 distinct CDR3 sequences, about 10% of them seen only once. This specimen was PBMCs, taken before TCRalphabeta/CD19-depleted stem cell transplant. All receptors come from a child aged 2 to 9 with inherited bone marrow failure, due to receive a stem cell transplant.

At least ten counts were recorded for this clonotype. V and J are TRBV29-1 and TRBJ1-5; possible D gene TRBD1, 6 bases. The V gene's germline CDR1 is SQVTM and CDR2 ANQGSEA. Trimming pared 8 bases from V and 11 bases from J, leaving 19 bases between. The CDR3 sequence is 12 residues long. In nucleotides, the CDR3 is TGCAGCTCGGCCGGGCCAGGGGAGGCCCAGCATTTT. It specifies CSSAGPGEAQHF.

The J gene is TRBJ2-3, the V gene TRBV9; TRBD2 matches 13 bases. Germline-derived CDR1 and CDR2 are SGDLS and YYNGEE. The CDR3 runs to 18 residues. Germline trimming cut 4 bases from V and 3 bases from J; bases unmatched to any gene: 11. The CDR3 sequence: CASSRGLAGPLETDTQYF. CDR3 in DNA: TGTGCCAGCAGCCGGGGACTAGCGGGACCCCTGGAAACAGATACGCAGTATTTT.

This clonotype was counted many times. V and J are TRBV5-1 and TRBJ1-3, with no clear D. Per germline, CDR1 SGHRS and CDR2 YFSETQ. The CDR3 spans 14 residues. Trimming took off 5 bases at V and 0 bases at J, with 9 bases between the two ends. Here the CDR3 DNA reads TGCGCCAGCAGTGGCGGATCCTCTGGAAACACCATATATTTT. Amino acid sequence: CASSGGSSGNTIYF.

The CDR3 nucleotides are TGTGCCAGCAGCTTGGTAATCAATGAGCAGTTCTTC. This codes for CASSLVINEQFF. The chain links TRBV5-4 to TRBJ2-1; D ambiguous. V lost 0 bases, J lost 6 bases, and 4 bases lay in between. CDR1 and CDR2 (germline): SGHNT, YYREEE (reference sequence). The CDR3 consists of 12 residues.

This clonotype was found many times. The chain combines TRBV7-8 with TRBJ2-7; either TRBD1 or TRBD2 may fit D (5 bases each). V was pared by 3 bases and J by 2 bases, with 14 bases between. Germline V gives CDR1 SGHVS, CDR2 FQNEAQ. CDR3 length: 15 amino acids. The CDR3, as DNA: TGTGCCAGCAGCTTGAGGGGCTCCATTCCCTACGAGCAGTACTTC. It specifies CASSLRGSIPYEQYF.

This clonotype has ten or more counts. The CDR3 DNA sequence: TGTGCCAGCACCAACATAGCGGGAGGGCCGGCAGATACGCAGTATTTT. Amino acid sequence: CASTNIAGGPADTQYF. The chain uses TRBV12-3 or TRBV12-4 and TRBJ2-3; 11 bases agree with TRBD2. V trimming: 7 bases; J trimming: 4 bases; junction bases outside the gene matches: 10. This CDR3 comprises 16 residues.

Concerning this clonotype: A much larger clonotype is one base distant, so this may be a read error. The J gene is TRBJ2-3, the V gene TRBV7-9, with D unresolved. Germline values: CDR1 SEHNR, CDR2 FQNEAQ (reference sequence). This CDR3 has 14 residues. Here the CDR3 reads CASSLRRYTYTQYF. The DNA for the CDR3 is TGTGCCAGCAGCCTCCGGCGGTACACATATACGCAGTATTTT.

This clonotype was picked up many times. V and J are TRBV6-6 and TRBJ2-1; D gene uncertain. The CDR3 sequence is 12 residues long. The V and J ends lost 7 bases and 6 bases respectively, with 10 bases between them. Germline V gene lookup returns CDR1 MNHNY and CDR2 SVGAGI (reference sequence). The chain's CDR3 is CASTAVFNEQFF. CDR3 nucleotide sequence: TGTGCCAGCACCGCCGTTTTCAATGAGCAGTTCTTC.

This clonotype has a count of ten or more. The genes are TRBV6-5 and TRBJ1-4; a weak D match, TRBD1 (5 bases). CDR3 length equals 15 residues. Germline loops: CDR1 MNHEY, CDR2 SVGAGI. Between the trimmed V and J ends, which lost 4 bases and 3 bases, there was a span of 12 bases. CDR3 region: CASSFWTNPNEKLFF. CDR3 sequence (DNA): TGTGCCAGCAGTTTCTGGACAAACCCTAATGAAAAACTGTTTTTT.

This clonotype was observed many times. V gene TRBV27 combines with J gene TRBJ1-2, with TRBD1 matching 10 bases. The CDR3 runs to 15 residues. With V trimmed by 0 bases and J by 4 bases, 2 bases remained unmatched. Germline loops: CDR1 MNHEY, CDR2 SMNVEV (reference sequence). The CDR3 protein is CASSLSGQGFYGYTF. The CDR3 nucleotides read TGTGCCAGCAGTTTATCGGGACAGGGGTTCTATGGCTACACCTTC.

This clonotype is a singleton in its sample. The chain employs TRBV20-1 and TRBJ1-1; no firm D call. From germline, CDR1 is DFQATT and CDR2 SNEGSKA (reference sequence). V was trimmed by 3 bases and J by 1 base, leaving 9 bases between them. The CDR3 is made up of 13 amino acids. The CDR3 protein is CSARTGRNTEAFF. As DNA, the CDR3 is TGCAGTGCTAGGACGGGGAGGAACACTGAAGCTTTCTTT.

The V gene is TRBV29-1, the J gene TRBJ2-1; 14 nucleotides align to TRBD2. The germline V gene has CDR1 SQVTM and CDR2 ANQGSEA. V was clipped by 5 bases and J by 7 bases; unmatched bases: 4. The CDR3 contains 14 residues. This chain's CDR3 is CSVHGTSGRNEQFF. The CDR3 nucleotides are TGCAGCGTTCACGGGACTAGCGGGAGAAATGAGCAGTTCTTC.

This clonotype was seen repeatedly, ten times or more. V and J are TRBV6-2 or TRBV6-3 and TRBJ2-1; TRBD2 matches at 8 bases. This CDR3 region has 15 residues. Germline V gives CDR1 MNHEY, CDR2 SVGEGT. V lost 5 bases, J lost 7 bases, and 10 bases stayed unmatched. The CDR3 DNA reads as TGTGCCAGCAGTACCCGACTAGCGTCTCTGAATGAGCAGTTCTTC. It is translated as CASSTRLASLNEQFF.

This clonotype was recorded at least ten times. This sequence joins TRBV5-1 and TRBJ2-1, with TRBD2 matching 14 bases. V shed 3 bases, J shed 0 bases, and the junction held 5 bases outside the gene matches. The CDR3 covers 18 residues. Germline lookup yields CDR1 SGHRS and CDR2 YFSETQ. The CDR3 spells CASSSGTSGRSSYNEQFF. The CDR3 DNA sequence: TGCGCCAGCAGCTCCGGGACTAGCGGGAGAAGCTCCTACAATGAGCAGTTCTTC. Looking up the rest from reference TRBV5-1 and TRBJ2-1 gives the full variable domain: KAGVTQTPRYLIKTRGQQVTLSCSPISGHRSVSWYQQTPGQGLQFLFEYFSETQRNKGNFPGRFSGRQFSNSRSEMNVSTLELGDSALYLCASSSGTSGRSSYNEQFFGPGTRLTVL.

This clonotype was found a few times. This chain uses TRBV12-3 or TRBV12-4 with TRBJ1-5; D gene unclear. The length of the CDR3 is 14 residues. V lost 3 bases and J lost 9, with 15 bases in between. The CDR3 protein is CASSFGQVSTPQHF. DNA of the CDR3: TGTGCCAGCAGTTTCGGCCAGGTTAGCACGCCCCAGCATTTT.

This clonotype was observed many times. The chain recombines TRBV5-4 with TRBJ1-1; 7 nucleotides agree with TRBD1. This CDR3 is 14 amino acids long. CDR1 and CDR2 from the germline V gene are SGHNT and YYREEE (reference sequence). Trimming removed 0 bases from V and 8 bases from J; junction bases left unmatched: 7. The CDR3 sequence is CASSLVGAGGEAFF. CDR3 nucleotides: TGTGCCAGCAGCTTGGTTGGGGCAGGGGGAGAAGCTTTCTTT.

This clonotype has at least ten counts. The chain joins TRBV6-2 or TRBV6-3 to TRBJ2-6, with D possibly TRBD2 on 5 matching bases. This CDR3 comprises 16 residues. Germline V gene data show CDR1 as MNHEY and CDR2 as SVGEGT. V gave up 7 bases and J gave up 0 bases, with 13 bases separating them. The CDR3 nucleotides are TGTGCCAGCACTTTGACGGGGATCTCTGGGGCCAACGTCCTGACTTTC. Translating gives CASTLTGISGANVLTF.

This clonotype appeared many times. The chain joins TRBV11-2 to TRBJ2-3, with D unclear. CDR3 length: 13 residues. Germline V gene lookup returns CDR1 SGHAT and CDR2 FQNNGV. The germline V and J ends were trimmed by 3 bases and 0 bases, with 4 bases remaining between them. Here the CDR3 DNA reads TGTGCCAGCAGCTTTGGCAGCACAGATACGCAGTATTTT. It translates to CASSFGSTDTQYF.

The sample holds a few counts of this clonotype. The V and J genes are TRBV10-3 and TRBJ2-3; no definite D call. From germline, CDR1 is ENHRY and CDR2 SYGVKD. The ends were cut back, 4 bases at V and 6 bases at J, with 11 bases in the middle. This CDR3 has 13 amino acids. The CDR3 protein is CAISGTMEDTQYF. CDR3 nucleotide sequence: TGTGCCATCAGTGGGACCATGGAGGATACGCAGTATTTT.

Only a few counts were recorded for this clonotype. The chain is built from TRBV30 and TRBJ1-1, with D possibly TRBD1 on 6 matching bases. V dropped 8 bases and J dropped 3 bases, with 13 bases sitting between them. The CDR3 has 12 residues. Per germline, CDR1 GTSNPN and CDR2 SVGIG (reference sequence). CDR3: CAGDAGDTEAFF. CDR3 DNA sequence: TGTGCCGGGGATGCAGGGGACACTGAAGCTTTCTTT.

CDR3 nucleotide sequence: TGTGCCAGCAGTCAGCACAGGACTAGCGGAGCCTCCTACAATGAGCAGTTCTTC. This sequence encodes CASSQHRTSGASYNEQFF. J is TRBJ2-1 and V is TRBV27, with 10 bases matching TRBD2. Germline V gives CDR1 MNHEY, CDR2 SMNVEV (reference sequence). This CDR3 region has 18 residues. The V and J ends lost 5 bases and 0 bases, in that order; junction bases with no gene match: 10.

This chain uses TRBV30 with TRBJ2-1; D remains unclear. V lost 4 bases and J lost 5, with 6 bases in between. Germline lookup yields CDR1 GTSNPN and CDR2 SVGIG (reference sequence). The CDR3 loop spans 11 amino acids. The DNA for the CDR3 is TGTGCCTGGAACAGACACAATGAGCAGTTCTTC. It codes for CAWNRHNEQFF. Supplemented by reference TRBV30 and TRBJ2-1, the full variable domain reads SQTIHQWPATLVQPVGSPLSLECTVEGTSNPNLYWYRQAAGRGLQLLFYSVGIGQISSEVPQNLSASRPQDRQFILSSKKLLLSDSGFYLCAWNRHNEQFFGPGTRLTVL.

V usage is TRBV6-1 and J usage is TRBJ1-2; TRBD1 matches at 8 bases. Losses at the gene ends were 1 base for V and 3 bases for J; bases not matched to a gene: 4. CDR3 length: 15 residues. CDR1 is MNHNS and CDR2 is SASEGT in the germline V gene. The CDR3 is CASSEGQGMDYGYTF. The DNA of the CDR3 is TGTGCCAGCAGTGAAGGACAGGGGATGGACTATGGCTACACCTTC.

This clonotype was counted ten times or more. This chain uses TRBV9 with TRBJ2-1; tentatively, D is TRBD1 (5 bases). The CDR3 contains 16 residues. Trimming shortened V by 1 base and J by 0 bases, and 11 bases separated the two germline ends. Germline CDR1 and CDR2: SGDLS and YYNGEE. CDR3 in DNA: TGTGCCAGCAGCGTATTTTCCGACAGCTCCTACAATGAGCAGTTCTTC. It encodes CASSVFSDSSYNEQFF.

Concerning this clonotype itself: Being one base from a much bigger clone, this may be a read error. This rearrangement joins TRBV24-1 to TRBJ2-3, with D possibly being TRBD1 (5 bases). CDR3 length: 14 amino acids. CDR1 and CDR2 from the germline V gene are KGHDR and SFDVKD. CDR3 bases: TGTGCCACCCGTGATTTATCTAGGGGAGATACGCAGTATTTT. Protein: CATRDLSRGDTQYF.

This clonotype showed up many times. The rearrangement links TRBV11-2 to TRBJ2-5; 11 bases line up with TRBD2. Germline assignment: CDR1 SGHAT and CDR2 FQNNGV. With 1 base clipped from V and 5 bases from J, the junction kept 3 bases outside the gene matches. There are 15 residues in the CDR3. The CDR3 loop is CASSLAGTSGETQYF. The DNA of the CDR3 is TGTGCCAGCAGCTTAGCAGGGACTAGCGGCGAGACCCAGTACTTC. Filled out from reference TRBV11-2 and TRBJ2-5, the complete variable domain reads EAGVAQSPRYKIIEKRQSVAFWCNPISGHATLYWYQQILGQGPKLLIQFQNNGVVDDSQLPKDRFSAERLKGVDSTLKIQPAKLEDSAVYLCASSLAGTSGETQYFGPGTRLLVL.

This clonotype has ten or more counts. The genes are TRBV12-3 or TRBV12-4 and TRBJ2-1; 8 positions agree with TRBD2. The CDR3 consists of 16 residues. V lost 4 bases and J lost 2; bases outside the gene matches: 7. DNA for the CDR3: TGTGCCAGCAGTTCACGAATACTAGCGGCCTACAATGAGCAGTTCTTC. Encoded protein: CASSSRILAAYNEQFF.

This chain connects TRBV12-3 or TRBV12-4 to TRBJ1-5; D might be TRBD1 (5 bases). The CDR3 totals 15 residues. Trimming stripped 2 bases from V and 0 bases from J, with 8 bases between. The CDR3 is CASSLPDSSNQPQHF. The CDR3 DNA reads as TGTGCCAGCAGTTTACCCGACAGTAGCAATCAGCCCCAGCATTTT.

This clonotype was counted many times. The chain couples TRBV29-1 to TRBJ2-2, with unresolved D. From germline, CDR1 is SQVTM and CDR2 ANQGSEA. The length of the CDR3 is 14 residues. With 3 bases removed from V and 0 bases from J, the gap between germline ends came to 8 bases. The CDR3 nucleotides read TGCAGCGTTGATGTGGGCGCGAACACCGGGGAGCTGTTTTTT. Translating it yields CSVDVGANTGELFF.